These T cell receptor beta chains were read from a single sample in a study of OX40 agonist ivuxolimab in advanced cancers. Profiling relied on immunoSEQ multiplex PCR, and the TCRdb table lists in-frame clones only, not all of them. The repertoire includes 65,000 or so clones, 88% of them detected once, and about 5% sits in the top ten. The starting material was CD4+ or CD8+ T cells sorted from blood, obtained in a trial of the OX40 agonist ivuxolimab. The receptors originated from an adult with an advanced solid tumor such as melanoma, head and neck, liver or kidney cancer. CDR3s include the opening cysteine and the closing phenylalanine or tryptophan. Fields, in order: J gene, clone size, D gene, V gene, CDR3 DNA, CDR3 protein. The D gene is left open where the match is weak. The size of a clone is reported for some rows only, either as once, few or many, or as a class for expanded clones.

>TRBJ2-2|NA|NA|TRBV19
TGTGCCAGTAGCCCCCAACACTTAGGGACCGGGGAGCTGTTTTTT
CASSPQHLGTGELFF
>TRBJ2-2|few|NA|TRBV19
TGTGCCAGTAGTAGCGGAGCGAACACCGGGGAGCTGTTTTTT
CASSSGANTGELFF
>TRBJ2-5|NA|TRBD2|TRBV9
TGTGCCAGCAGCGGAAATAGCGGGGGCGCCGGGGAGACCCAGTACTTC
CASSGNSGGAGETQYF
>TRBJ2-1|NA|TRBD2|TRBV6-5
TGTGCCAGCAGTTACTATGCGGGGGGGCCTAATGAGCAGTTCTTC
CASSYYAGGPNEQFF
>TRBJ2-3|NA|NA|TRBV5-1
TGCGCCAGCAGCCTCGGGACACTCAGCACAGATACGCAGTATTTT
CASSLGTLSTDTQYF
>TRBJ2-3|NA|NA|TRBV29-1
TGCAGCGTTGAATCGACCCCGAGGGATACGCAGTATTTT
CSVESTPRDTQYF
>TRBJ2-1|NA|TRBD1|TRBV11-3
TGTGCCAGCAGCCCAAACACCGGGACAGCTATCTCCTACAATGAGCAGTTCTTC
CASSPNTGTAISYNEQFF
>TRBJ2-7|NA|NA|TRBV5-1
TGCGCCAGCAGCCTACCTGGGCGGGACTCCTACGAGCAGTACTTC
CASSLPGRDSYEQYF
>TRBJ1-5|NA|NA|TRBV25-1
TGTGCCAGCAGTGGGGTGGGTCAGCCCCAGCATTTT
CASSGVGQPQHF
>TRBJ2-3|NA|NA|TRBV7-3
TGTGCCAGCAGCTTCGGGTCACGAGATACGCAGTATTTT
CASSFGSRDTQYF
>TRBJ1-3|NA|NA|TRBV10-2
TGCGCCAGCAGTGATGGGGCTTTCTCAAGCTCTGGAAACACCATATATTTT
CASSDGAFSSSGNTIYF
>TRBJ1-3|NA|NA|TRBV10-3
TGTGCCATCAGTGGGGCAGGGGCTGGAAACACCATATATTTT
CAISGAGAGNTIYF
>TRBJ1-1|NA|NA|TRBV9
TGTGCCAGCAGCGTAGATTGGGGGTCGAACACTGAAGCTTTCTTT
CASSVDWGSNTEAFF
>TRBJ2-7|NA|TRBD1|TRBV20-1
TGCAGTGCTAGGACAGGGGGCGAGCAGTACTTC
CSARTGGEQYF
>TRBJ1-4|NA|NA|TRBV19
TGTGCCAGTAGTGCCCTGGGGGGGAAAGCTGAAAAACTGTTTTTT
CASSALGGKAEKLFF
>TRBJ1-5|NA|NA|TRBV27
TGTGCCAGCAGTTTGCAGGGAGGGAATCAGCCCCAGCATTTT
CASSLQGGNQPQHF
>TRBJ1-2|NA|NA|TRBV20-1
TGCAGTGCCTTCGCAGGGGAGGGCTACACCTTC
CSAFAGEGYTF
>TRBJ1-1|NA|NA|TRBV6-1
TGTGCCAGCATCAAAAGGGGGAACACTGAAGCTTTCTTT
CASIKRGNTEAFF
>TRBJ1-6|NA|NA|TRBV5-4
TGTGCCAGCAGCTTCGGGGGATATAATTCACCCCTCCACTTT
CASSFGGYNSPLHF
>TRBJ1-3|NA|NA|TRBV25-1
TGTGCCAGCAGTGAATCGGGCAGTACCTTCTCTGGAAACACCATATATTTT
CASSESGSTFSGNTIYF
>TRBJ1-4|once|NA|TRBV18
TGTGCCAGCTCACCCCCCGTGGCAACTAATGAAAAACTGTTTTTT
CASSPPVATNEKLFF
>TRBJ2-5|NA|NA|TRBV5-1
TGCGCCAGCAGCCGACTTAGCTCACAGGGAGCAGAGACCCAGTACTTC
CASSRLSSQGAETQYF
>TRBJ2-7|NA|NA|TRBV5-1
TGCGCCAGCAGCGGGGGGGACACCGCCTCCTACGAGCAGTACTTC
CASSGGDTASYEQYF
>TRBJ2-5|NA|NA|TRBV7-2
TGTGCCAGCAGCTTCACAGGGTACCAAGAGACCCAGTACTTC
CASSFTGYQETQYF
>TRBJ2-2|NA|NA|TRBV5-1
TGCGCCAGCAGTCCGGACACAGGGAACACCGGGGAGCTGTTTTTT
CASSPDTGNTGELFF
>TRBJ2-3|NA|TRBD2|TRBV19
TGTGCCAGTAGTGCCCCTAGCGGGGGGCCCACAGATACGCAGTATTTT
CASSAPSGGPTDTQYF
>TRBJ1-1|NA|TRBD1|TRBV27
TGTGCCAGCAGTTTTCTTGGACAGGGGGTGGAAGCTTTCTTT
CASSFLGQGVEAFF
>TRBJ2-2|NA|NA|TRBV7-9
TGTGCCAGCAGCTTAGTACAGTCGAACACCGGGGAGCTGTTTTTT
CASSLVQSNTGELFF
>TRBJ1-2|NA|TRBD1|TRBV27
TGTGCCAGCAGTTCAACAACTACAGGGGCGGCCTATGGCTACACCTTC
CASSSTTTGAAYGYTF
>TRBJ2-5|NA|TRBD1|TRBV9
TGTGCCAGCAGCGCCCGTACCTCTGGGACAGGGGGCGGACAAGAGACCCAGTACTTC
CASSARTSGTGGGQETQYF
>TRBJ2-1|NA|TRBD2|TRBV7-3
TGTGCCAGTGCGCTAGGGACTAGCGGGTTAAAGGGAAATGAGCAGTTCTTC
CASALGTSGLKGNEQFF
>TRBJ2-1|NA|NA|TRBV28
TGTGCCAGCAGTTTATCATTAGAGCAGTTCTTC
CASSLSLEQFF
>TRBJ1-2|NA|NA|TRBV2
TGTGCCAGCAGTAAGGACCGAAACTATGGCTACACCTTC
CASSKDRNYGYTF
>TRBJ1-2|NA|NA|TRBV7-9
TGTGCCAGCAGCCGTAGTACAGTTAGATCAGCTAACTATGGCTACACCTTC
CASSRSTVRSANYGYTF
>TRBJ2-3|NA|TRBD2|TRBV4-2
TGTGCCAGCAGCCGCGTGACCGGGACTAGCGGCACAGATACGCAGTATTTT
CASSRVTGTSGTDTQYF
>TRBJ1-3|NA|TRBD1|TRBV30
TGTGCCGGAGACAGGGTCTCTGGAAACACCATATATTTT
CAGDRVSGNTIYF
>TRBJ1-2|few|TRBD1|TRBV7-9
TGTGCCAGCAGTTTACAGGGGGCAGAGGGCTACACCTTC
CASSLQGAEGYTF
>TRBJ2-7|NA|TRBD2|TRBV28
TGTACCAGCAGTTTAGGGTTTCCCACTAGCGGTTACGAGCAGTACTTC
CTSSLGFPTSGYEQYF
>TRBJ1-1|NA|TRBD1|TRBV19
TGTGCCAGTAAATCCAGGACAGGGGGACGTACTGAAGCTTTCTTT
CASKSRTGGRTEAFF
>TRBJ2-5|NA|NA|TRBV5-8
TGTGCCAGCAGCTTTAAAGAGACCCAGTACTTC
CASSFKETQYF
>TRBJ1-5|few|NA|TRBV6-5
TGTGCCAGCAGTGACAGGACGAAGCAGCCCCAGCATTTT
CASSDRTKQPQHF
>TRBJ1-5|NA|NA|TRBV6-6
TGTGCCAGCAGTTATGAGGGGGGCGTAGGACAGCCCCAGCATTTT
CASSYEGGVGQPQHF
>TRBJ2-5|once|TRBD2|TRBV5-6
TGTGCCAGCAGCTTGGTGGGGAGGGGTACAGGTGACCAAGAGACCCAGTACTTC
CASSLVGRGTGDQETQYF
>TRBJ1-6|NA|NA|TRBV11-1
TGTGCCAGCAGCCGAGGGAGCTCCTATAATTCACCCCTCCACTTT
CASSRGSSYNSPLHF